This entry is about one TCR beta chain. The source of the sample is a study of blood T cell repertoires in COVID-19. Clinical histories supplied by participants themselves formed the basis of cohort assignment. Assay used: immunoSEQ multiplex PCR; TCRdb lists only in-frame clones, some missing. The sample carries over 350,000 clones, 88% recorded once. This CDR3 is 13 amino acids long. Trimming pared 6 bases from V and 6 bases from J, leaving 15 bases between. Germline CDR1 LNHDA, CDR2 SQIVND (reference sequence). The sequenced sample consisted of PBMCs or T cells enriched from blood (not recorded which). J is TRBJ2-7 and V is TRBV19; D may be TRBD1 (6 bases). The clonotype comes from a woman younger than 30 who had recovered from COVID-19. For the CDR3, the DNA is TGTGCCAGTAGCACTACAGGGCCCGGCGAGCAGTACTTC. Translation gives CASSTTGPGEQYF.